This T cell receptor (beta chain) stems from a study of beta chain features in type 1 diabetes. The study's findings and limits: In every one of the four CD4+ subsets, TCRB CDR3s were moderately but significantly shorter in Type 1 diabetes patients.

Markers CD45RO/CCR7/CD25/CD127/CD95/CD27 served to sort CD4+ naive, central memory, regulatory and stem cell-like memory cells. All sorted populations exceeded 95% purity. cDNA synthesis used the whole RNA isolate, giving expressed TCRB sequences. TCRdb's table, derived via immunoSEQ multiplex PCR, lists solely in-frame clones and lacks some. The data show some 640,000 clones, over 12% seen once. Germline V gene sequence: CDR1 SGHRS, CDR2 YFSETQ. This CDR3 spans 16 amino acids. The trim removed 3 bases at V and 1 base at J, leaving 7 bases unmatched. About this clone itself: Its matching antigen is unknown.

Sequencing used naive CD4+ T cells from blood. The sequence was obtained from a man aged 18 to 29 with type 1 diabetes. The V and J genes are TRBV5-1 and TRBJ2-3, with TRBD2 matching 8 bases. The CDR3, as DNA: TGCGCCAGCAGCTCGGTGGCGGGGGGCCGCACAGATACGCAGTATTTT. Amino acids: CASSSVAGGRTDTQYF.